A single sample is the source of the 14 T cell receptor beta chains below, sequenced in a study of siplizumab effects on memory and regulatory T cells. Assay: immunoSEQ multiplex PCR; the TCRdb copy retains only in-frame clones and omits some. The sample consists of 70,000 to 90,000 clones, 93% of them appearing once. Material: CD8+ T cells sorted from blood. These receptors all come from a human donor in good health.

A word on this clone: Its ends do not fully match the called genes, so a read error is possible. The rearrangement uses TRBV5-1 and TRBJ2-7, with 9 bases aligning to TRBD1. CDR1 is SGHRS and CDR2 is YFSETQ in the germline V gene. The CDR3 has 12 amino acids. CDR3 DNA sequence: TGCGCCAGCAGCTTGGAAGGGACAGGGATAACTTTC. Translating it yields CASSLEGTGITF. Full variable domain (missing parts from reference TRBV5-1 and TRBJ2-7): KAGVTQTPRYLIKTRGQQVTLSCSPISGHRSVSWYQQTPGQGLQFLFEYFSETQRNKGNFPGRFSGRQFSNSRSEMNVSTLELGDSALYLCASSLEGTGITFGPGTRLTVT.

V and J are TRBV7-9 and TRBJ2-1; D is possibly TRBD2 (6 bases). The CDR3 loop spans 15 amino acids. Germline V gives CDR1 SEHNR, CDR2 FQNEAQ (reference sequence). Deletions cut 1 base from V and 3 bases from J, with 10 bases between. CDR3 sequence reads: CASSLGLGGYNEQFF. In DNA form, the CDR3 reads TGTGCCAGCAGCTTAGGACTGGGGGGCTACAATGAGCAGTTCTTC.

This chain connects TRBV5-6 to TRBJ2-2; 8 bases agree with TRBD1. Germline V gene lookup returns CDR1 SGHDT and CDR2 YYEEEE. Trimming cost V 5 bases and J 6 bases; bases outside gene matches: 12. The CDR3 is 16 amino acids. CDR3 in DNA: TGTGCCAGCAGACCGGACAGGGTTTCCAACGCCGGGGAGCTGTTTTTT. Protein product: CASRPDRVSNAGELFF.

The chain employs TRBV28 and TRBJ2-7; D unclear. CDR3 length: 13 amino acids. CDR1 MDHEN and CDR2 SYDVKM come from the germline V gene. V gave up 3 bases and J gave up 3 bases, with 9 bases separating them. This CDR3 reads CASSFYPGYEQYF. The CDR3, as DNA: TGTGCCAGCAGTTTTTACCCAGGCTACGAGCAGTACTTC.

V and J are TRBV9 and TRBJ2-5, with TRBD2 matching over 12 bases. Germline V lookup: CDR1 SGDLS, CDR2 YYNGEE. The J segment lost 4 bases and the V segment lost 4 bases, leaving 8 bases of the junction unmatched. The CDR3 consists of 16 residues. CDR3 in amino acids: CASSRGASGGVETQYF. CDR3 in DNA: TGTGCCAGCAGCCGTGGGGCTAGCGGGGGGGTAGAGACCCAGTACTTC.

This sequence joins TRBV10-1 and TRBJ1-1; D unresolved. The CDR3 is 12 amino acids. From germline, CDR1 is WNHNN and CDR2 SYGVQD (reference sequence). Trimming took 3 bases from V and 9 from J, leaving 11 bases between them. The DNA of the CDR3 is TGCGCCAGCAGTGATGGATGGAGAAAAGCTTTCTTT. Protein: CASSDGWRKAFF.

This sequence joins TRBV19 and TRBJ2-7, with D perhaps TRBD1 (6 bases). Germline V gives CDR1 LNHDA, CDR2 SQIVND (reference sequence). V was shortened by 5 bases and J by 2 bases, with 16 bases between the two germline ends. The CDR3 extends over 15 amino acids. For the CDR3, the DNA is TGTGCCAGTAGTTTGGGGGCAGGGAGCGCCTACGAGCAGTACTTC. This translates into CASSLGAGSAYEQYF.

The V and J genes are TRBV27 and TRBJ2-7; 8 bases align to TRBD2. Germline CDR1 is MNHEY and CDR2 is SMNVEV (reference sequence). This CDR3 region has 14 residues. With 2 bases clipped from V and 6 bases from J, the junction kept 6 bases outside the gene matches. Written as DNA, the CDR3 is TGTGCCAGCAGTTTACGGGGGGGCCTTTCCGAGCAGTACTTC. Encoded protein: CASSLRGGLSEQYF.

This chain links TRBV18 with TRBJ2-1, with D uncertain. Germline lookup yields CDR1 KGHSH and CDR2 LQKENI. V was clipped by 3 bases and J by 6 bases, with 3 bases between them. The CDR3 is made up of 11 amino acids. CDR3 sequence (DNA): TGTGCCAGCTCACCTGTCAATGAGCAGTTCTTC. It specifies CASSPVNEQFF.

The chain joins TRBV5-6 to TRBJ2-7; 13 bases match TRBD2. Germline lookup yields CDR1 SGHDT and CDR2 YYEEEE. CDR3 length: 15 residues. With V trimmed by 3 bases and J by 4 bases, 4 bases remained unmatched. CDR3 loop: CASSSWTSGGYEQYF. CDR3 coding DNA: TGTGCCAGCAGCTCCTGGACTAGCGGGGGATACGAGCAGTACTTC.

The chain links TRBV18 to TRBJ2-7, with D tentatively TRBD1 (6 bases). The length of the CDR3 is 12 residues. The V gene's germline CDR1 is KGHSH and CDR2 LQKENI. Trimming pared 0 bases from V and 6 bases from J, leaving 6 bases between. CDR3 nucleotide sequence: TGTGCCAGCTCACCACCGGGGGCCGAGCAGTACTTC. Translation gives CASSPPGAEQYF.

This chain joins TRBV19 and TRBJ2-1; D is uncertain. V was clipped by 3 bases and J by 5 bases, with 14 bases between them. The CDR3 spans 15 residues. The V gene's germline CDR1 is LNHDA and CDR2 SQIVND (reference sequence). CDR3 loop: CASSMDGYGNNEQFF. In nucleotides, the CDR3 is TGTGCCAGTAGTATGGACGGGTACGGAAACAATGAGCAGTTCTTC.

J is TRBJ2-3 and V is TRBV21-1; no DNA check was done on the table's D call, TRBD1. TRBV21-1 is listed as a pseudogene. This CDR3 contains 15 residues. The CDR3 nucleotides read TGTGCCAGCAGTTTAGGGGCCGCCCTCACAGATACGCAGTATTTT. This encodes CASSLGAALTDTQYF.

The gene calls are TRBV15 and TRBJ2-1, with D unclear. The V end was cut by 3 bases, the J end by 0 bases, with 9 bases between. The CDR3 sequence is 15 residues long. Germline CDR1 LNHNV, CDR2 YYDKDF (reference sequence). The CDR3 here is CATSSGISSYNEQFF. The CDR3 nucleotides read TGTGCCACCAGCAGTGGGATTAGCTCCTACAATGAGCAGTTCTTC. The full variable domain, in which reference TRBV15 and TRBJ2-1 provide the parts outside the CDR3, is DAMVIQNPRYQVTQFGKPVTLSCSQTLNHNVMYWYQQKSSQAPKLLFHYYDKDFNNEADTPDNFQSRRPNTSFCFLDIRSPGLGDTAMYLCATSSGISSYNEQFFGPGTRLTVL.